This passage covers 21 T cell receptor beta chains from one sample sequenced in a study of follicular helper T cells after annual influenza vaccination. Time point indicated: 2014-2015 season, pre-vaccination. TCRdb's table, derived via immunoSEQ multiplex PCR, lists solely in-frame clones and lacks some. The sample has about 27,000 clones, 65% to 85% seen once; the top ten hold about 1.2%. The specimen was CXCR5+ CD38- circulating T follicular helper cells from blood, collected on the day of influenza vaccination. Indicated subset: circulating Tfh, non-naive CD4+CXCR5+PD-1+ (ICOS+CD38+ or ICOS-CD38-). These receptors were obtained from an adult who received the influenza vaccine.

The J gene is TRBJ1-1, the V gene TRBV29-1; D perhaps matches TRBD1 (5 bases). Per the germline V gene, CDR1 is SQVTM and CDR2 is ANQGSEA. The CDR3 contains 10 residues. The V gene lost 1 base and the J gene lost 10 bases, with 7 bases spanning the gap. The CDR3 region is CSVEGRGAFF. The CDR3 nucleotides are TGCAGCGTTGAAGGGAGGGGAGCTTTCTTT.

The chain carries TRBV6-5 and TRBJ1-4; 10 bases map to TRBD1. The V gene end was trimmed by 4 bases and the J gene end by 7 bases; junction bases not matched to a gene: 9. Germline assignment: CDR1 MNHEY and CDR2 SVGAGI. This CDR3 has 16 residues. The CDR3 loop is CASSSRAGTGVEKLFF. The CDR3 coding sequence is TGTGCCAGCAGTTCACGAGCCGGGACAGGGGTTGAAAAACTGTTTTTT.

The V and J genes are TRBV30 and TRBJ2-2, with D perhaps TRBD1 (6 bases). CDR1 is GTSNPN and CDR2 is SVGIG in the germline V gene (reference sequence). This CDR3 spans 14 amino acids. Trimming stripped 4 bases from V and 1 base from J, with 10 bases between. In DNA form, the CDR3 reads TGTGCCTGGATCTGGGGGCAGAACACCGGGGAGCTGTTTTTT. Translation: CAWIWGQNTGELFF.

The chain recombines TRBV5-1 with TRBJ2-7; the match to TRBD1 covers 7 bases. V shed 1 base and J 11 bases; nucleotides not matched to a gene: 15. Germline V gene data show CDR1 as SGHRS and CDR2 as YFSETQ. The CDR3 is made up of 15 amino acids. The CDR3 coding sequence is TGCGCCAGCAGCTTGACCGGGACAGATGTTACGAGGGAGTACTTC. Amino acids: CASSLTGTDVTREYF.

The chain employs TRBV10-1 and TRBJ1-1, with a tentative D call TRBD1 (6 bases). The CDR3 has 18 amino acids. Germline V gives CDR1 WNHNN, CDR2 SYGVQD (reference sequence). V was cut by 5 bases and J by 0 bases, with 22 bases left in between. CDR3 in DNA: TGCGCCAGCAGTTCGAGGGCCGTACAGGGCCTCGTGAACACTGAAGCTTTCTTT. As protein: CASSSRAVQGLVNTEAFF.

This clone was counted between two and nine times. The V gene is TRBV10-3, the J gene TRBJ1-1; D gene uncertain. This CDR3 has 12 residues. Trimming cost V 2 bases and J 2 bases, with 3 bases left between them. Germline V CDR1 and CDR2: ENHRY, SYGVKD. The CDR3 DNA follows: TGTGCCATCAGTGAGCCAAACACTGAAGCTTTCTTT. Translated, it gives CAISEPNTEAFF.

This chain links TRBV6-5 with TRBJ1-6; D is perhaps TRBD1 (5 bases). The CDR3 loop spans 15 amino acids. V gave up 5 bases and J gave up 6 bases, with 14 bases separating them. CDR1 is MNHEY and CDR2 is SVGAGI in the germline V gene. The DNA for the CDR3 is TGTGCCAGCAGTAACGAAGGGGCCTCTAATTCACCCCTCCACTTT. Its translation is CASSNEGASNSPLHF.

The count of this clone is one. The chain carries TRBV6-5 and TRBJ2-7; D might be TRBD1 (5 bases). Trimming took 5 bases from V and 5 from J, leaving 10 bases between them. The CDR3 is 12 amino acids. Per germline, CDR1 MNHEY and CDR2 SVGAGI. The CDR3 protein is CASSPRGHEQYF. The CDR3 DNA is TGTGCCAGCAGTCCTAGGGGTCACGAGCAGTACTTC.

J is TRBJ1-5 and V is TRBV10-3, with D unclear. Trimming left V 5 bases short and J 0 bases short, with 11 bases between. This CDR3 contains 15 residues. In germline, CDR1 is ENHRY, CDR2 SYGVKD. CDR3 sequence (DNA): TGTGCCATCAGTACCGAGGGCTCTAGCAATCAGCCCCAGCATTTT. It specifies CAISTEGSSNQPQHF.

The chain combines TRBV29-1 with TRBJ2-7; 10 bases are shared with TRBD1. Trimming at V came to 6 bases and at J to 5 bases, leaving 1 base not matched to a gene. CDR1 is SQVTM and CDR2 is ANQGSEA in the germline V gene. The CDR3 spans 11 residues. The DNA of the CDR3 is TGCAGCGTAGGACAGGGGGACGAGCAGTACTTC. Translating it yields CSVGQGDEQYF.

The CDR3 bases are TGTGCCAGCAGCGCTACAGGGGGGCAAGAGACCCAGTACTTC. Translation gives CASSATGGQETQYF. This sequence joins TRBV9 and TRBJ2-5; TRBD1 matches at 8 bases. The CDR3 extends over 14 amino acids. Looked up from germline, CDR1 is SGDLS and CDR2 is YYNGEE. The V gene end was trimmed by 3 bases and the J gene end by 2 bases; junction bases not matched to a gene: 3.

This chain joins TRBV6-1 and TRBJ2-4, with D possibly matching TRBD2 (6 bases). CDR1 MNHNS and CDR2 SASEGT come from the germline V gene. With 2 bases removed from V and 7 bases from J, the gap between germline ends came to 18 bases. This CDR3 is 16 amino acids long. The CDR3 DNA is TGTGCCAGCAGTGAACCCGTAGCGGCCGCGGGGAACATTCAGTACTTC. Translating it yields CASSEPVAAAGNIQYF.

CDR3 sequence (DNA): TGTGCCAGCAGTTTTACCGGGACAGGGGCCTACGAGCAGTACTTC. Encoded protein: CASSFTGTGAYEQYF. The J gene is TRBJ2-7, the V gene TRBV6-1, with TRBD1 matching over 10 bases. Germline V CDR1 and CDR2: MNHNS, SASEGT. This CDR3 is 15 amino acids long. With V trimmed by 5 bases and J by 2 bases, 6 bases remained unmatched.

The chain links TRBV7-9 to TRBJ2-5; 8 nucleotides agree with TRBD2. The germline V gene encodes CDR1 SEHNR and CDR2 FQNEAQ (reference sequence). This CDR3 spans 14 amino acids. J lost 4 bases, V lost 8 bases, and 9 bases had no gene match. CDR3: CASRSGNVRETQYF. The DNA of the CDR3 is TGTGCCAGCCGTAGCGGGAACGTAAGAGAGACCCAGTACTTC. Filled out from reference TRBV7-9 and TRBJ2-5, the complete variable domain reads DTGVSQNPRHKITKRGQNVTFRCDPISEHNRLYWYRQTLGQGPEFLTYFQNEAQLEKSRLLSDRFSAERPKGSFSTLEIQRTEQGDSAMYLCASRSGNVRETQYFGPGTRLLVL.

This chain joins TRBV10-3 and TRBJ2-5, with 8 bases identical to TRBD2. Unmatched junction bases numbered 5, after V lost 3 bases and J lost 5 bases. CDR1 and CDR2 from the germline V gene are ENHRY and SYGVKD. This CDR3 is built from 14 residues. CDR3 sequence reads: CAISDRGGLETQYF. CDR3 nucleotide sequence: TGTGCCATCAGTGACCGGGGGGGCCTGGAGACCCAGTACTTC.

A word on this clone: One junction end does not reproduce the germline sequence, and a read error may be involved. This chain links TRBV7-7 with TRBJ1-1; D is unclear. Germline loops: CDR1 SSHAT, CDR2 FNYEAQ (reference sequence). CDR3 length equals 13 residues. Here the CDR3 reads CASSLSENTEAFF. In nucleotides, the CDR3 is TGTGCTAGCAGCTTAAGCGAGAACACTGAAGCTTTCTTT.

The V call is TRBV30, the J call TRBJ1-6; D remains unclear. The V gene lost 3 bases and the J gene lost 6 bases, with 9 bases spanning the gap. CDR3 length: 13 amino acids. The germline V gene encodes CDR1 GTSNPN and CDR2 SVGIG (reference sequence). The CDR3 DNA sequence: TGTGCCTGGAGGGGAGATCTTAATTCACCCCTCCACTTT. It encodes CAWRGDLNSPLHF.

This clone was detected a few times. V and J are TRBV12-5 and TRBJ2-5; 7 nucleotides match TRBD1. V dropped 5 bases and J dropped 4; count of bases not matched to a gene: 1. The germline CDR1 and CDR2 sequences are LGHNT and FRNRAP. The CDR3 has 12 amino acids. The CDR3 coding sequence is TGTGCTAGTGGTCCAGGGGGAGAGACCCAGTACTTC. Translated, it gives CASGPGGETQYF.

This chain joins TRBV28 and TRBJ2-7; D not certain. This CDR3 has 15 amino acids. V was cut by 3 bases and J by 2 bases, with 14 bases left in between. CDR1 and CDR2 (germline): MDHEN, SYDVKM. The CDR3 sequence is CASSFGGIEPYEQYF. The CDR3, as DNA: TGTGCCAGCAGTTTTGGCGGAATAGAGCCCTACGAGCAGTACTTC. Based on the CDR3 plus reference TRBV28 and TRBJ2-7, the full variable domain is DVKVTQSSRYLVKRTGEKVFLECVQDMDHENMFWYRQDPGLGLRLIYFSYDVKMKEKGDIPEGYSVSREKKERFSLILESASTNQTSMYLCASSFGGIEPYEQYFGPGTRLTVT.

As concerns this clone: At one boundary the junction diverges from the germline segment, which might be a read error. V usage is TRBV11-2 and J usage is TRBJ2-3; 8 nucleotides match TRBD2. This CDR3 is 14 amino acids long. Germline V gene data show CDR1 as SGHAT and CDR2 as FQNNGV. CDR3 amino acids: CANSLAGSTDTQYF. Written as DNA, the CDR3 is TGTGCCAACAGCTTAGCGGGAAGCACAGATACGCAGTATTTT.

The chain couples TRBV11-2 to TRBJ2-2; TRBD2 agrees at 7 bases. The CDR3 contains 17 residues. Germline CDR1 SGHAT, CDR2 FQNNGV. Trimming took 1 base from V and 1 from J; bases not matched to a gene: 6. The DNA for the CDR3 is TGTGCCAGCAGCTTAGGGGGAAAGCGGGGGAACACCGGGGAGCTGTTTTTT. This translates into CASSLGGKRGNTGELFF.